Below, 17 T cell receptor beta chains from the same sample are listed, as sequenced in a study of cytomegalovirus exposure and HLA in healthy donors (TCRdb year 2017). Libraries were made using the immunoSEQ multiplex PCR assay. For the multiplex PCR, a mixture combining 60 forward primers for TCR Vbeta segments and 13 reverse primers for TCR Jbeta segments was used. TCRdb holds this immuneACCESS table with in-frame rearrangements only. Some clones are missing; in checked studies, unresolved V genes explain under half, and the rest has no known cause. For this sample the table gives some 200,000 clones, of which 80% were detected only once. The ten largest clonotypes hold 0.65% to 0.75% of the sample. The material sequenced was PBMCs. These TCRs come from a boy between 5 and 17 years old in good health and CMV-seronegative.

The V and J genes are TRBV5-6 and TRBJ1-2; unclear D gene. V lost 4 bases and J lost 1, with 8 bases in between. CDR3 length: 13 amino acids. Germline V gene sequence: CDR1 SGHDT, CDR2 YYEEEE. The CDR3 DNA follows: TGTGCCAGCAGCCCCGCCGGTAACTATGGCTACACCTTC. Protein sequence: CASSPAGNYGYTF.

In this sample, this clone turned up a few times. The rearrangement joins TRBV7-2 to TRBJ2-7, with TRBD2 matching 7 bases. The CDR3 covers 15 residues. CDR1 is SGHTA, CDR2 FQGNSA, per germline. Germline trimming cut 1 base from V and 5 bases from J; bases unmatched to any gene: 8. In nucleotides, the CDR3 is TGTGCCAGCAGCTTAGAGGCGCGGGAGCTCGACGAGCAGTACTTC. Its translation: CASSLEARELDEQYF.

This sequence joins TRBV5-8 and TRBJ1-2; 8 positions match TRBD1. The trim removed 4 bases at V and 8 bases at J, leaving 13 bases unmatched. Germline CDR1 reads SGHTS; CDR2 reads YDEGEE. The CDR3 totals 15 residues. The CDR3 is CASSPGQARPRGYTF. CDR3 DNA sequence: TGTGCCAGCAGCCCGGGACAGGCGAGGCCCCGGGGCTACACCTTC.

The rearrangement joins TRBV5-1 to TRBJ2-1; TRBD2 matches 7 bases. Germline values: CDR1 SGHRS, CDR2 YFSETQ. This CDR3 comprises 20 residues. The V gene end was trimmed by 4 bases and the J gene end by 3 bases; junction bases not matched to a gene: 22. The CDR3 reads CASSHGWDFGGRRDYNEQFF. DNA of the CDR3: TGCGCCAGCAGCCACGGTTGGGATTTTGGCGGGAGAAGAGACTACAATGAGCAGTTCTTC.

In this sample, this clone turned up once. This chain joins TRBV7-2 and TRBJ2-7; D is possibly TRBD2 (5 bases). The CDR3 has 15 amino acids. V gave up 4 bases and J gave up 3 bases, with 16 bases separating them. Germline-derived CDR1 and CDR2 are SGHTA and FQGNSA. CDR3 residues: CASSSFEGDLYEQYF. CDR3 in DNA: TGTGCCAGCAGCTCTTTCGAGGGCGACCTCTACGAGCAGTACTTC.

The genes are TRBV9 and TRBJ1-1; 9 bases are shared with TRBD1. V gave up 2 bases and J gave up 1 base; unmatched junction bases: 3. The CDR3 length is 15 residues. Germline V CDR1 and CDR2: SGDLS, YYNGEE. The CDR3 loop reads CASSVGTGTNTEAFF. CDR3 sequence (DNA): TGTGCCAGCAGCGTGGGGACAGGGACGAACACTGAAGCTTTCTTT.

This chain uses TRBV2 with TRBJ2-5; the D is unclear. The CDR3 sequence is 15 residues long. The V end lost 8 bases, the J end lost 3 bases, and 19 bases lay between the germline ends. Per germline, CDR1 SNHLY and CDR2 FYNNEI. The CDR3: CASSSLRSVEETQYF. The CDR3 coding sequence is TGTGCCAGCTCGAGTCTCAGGTCCGTAGAAGAGACCCAGTACTTC.

This sequence joins TRBV5-6 and TRBJ2-1; D call uncertain. The CDR3 is made up of 14 amino acids. Germline V gene data show CDR1 as SGHDT and CDR2 as YYEEEE. Here the CDR3 DNA reads TGTGCTTCCCAGCGCCTATACTCCTACAATGAGCAGTTCTTC. The encoded protein is CASQRLYSYNEQFF.

The chain couples TRBV7-2 to TRBJ1-2, with no clear D. CDR3 length: 14 residues. Deletions cut 2 bases from V and 2 bases from J, with 9 bases between. Germline CDR1 and CDR2: SGHTA and FQGNSA. The CDR3: CASSLIPGNYGYTF. CDR3 nucleotides: TGTGCCAGCAGCTTAATTCCGGGGAACTATGGCTACACCTTC.

The chain employs TRBV2 and TRBJ2-1, with TRBD2 matching over 11 bases. The CDR3 extends over 14 amino acids. The V and J ends lost 11 bases and 9 bases, in that order; junction bases with no gene match: 12. CDR1 is SNHLY, CDR2 FYNNEI, per germline. The CDR3 here is CASRGSGRASEQFF. CDR3 in DNA: TGTGCCTCCCGGGGTAGCGGGAGGGCCAGTGAGCAGTTCTTC.

V and J are TRBV7-6 and TRBJ2-3; the match to TRBD2 covers 12 bases. The CDR3 consists of 17 residues. The junction had 6 bases not matched to a gene; V was cut back by 5 bases and J by 0 bases. Per the germline V gene, CDR1 is SGHVS and CDR2 is FNYEAQ. CDR3 sequence: CASSGRGTSGSTDTQYF. The CDR3 DNA is TGTGCCAGCAGCGGCCGCGGGACTAGCGGGAGCACAGATACGCAGTATTTT.

This sequence joins TRBV10-3 and TRBJ2-1, with TRBD2 matching over 9 bases. This CDR3 comprises 16 residues. Germline trimming cut 4 bases from V and 2 bases from J; bases unmatched to any gene: 6. Germline V lookup: CDR1 ENHRY, CDR2 SYGVKD. In DNA, the CDR3 is TGTGCCATCAGTGCCCAGACTAGCGGTGCCTACAATGAGCAGTTCTTC. It codes for CAISAQTSGAYNEQFF.

The chain combines TRBV10-1 with TRBJ1-2, with TRBD1 matching 8 bases. The CDR3 runs 13 residues. Trimming at V came to 5 bases and at J to 8 bases, leaving 7 bases not matched to a gene. The germline gives CDR1 WNHNN, CDR2 SYGVQD (reference sequence). The CDR3 nucleotides read TGCGCCAGCAGTAACGACAGGGGACGGGGCTACACCTTC. Translated, it gives CASSNDRGRGYTF.

The gene calls are TRBV6-5 and TRBJ2-1; TRBD1 matches at 10 bases. J gave up 2 bases and V 9 bases, and 4 bases lay outside the gene matches. The CDR3 has 14 amino acids. Germline V gene lookup returns CDR1 MNHEY and CDR2 SVGAGI. The CDR3 region is CASWTGGPYNEQFF. For the CDR3, the DNA is TGTGCCAGTTGGACAGGGGGTCCCTACAATGAGCAGTTCTTC.

This clone turned up a few times. The rearrangement uses TRBV19 and TRBJ1-2; a possible D gene is TRBD1 (5 bases). Germline values: CDR1 LNHDA, CDR2 SQIVND (reference sequence). Deletions cut 7 bases from V and 0 bases from J, with 15 bases between. The CDR3 length is 15 residues. The chain's CDR3 is CASNGGGRSNYGYTF. In DNA form, the CDR3 reads TGTGCCAGTAACGGGGGGGGGAGATCTAACTATGGCTACACCTTC. The entire variable domain, with the rest obtained from reference TRBV19 and TRBJ1-2, is as follows: DGGITQSPKYLFRKEGQNVTLSCEQNLNHDAMYWYRQDPGQGLRLIYYSQIVNDFQKGDIAEGYSVSREKKESFPLTVTSAQKNPTAFYLCASNGGGRSNYGYTFGSGTRLTVV.

The chain links TRBV27 to TRBJ2-1; a possible D gene is TRBD2 (5 bases). V lost 6 bases to trimming and J lost 2 bases, with 14 bases between them. CDR1 is MNHEY, CDR2 SMNVEV, per germline (reference sequence). This CDR3 contains 15 residues. The CDR3: CASSLETGTYNEQFF. The CDR3, as DNA: TGTGCCAGCAGCCTCGAGACGGGGACCTACAATGAGCAGTTCTTC.

The chain recombines TRBV5-1 with TRBJ2-1; D is ambiguous. The V end was cut by 4 bases, the J end by 0 bases, with 14 bases between. Germline V gene lookup returns CDR1 SGHRS and CDR2 YFSETQ. This CDR3 has 16 amino acids. CDR3 sequence reads: CASSLPVFGSYNEQFF. The CDR3 DNA sequence: TGCGCCAGCAGCCTGCCGGTCTTTGGCTCCTACAATGAGCAGTTCTTC.